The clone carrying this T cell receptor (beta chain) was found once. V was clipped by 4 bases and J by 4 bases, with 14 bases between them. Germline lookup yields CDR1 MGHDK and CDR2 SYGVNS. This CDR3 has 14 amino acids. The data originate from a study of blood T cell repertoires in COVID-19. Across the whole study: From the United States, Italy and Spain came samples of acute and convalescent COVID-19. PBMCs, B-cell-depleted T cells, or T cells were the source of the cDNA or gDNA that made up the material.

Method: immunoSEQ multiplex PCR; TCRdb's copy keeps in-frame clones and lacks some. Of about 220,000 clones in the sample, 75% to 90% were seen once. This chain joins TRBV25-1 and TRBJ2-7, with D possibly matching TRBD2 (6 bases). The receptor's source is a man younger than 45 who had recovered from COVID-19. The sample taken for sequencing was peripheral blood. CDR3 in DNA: TGTGCCAGCAGTGCCCGGGACTTCATTTACGAGCAGTACTTC. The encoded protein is CASSARDFIYEQYF.